The present T cell receptor (beta chain) was sequenced within a study of blood T cell repertoires in COVID-19 (dated by TCRdb to the early 2020s). Study-wide context: Samples covering the acute and convalescent phases of COVID-19 were provided by collaborators in the United States, Italy and Spain. The prospective study material was composed of cDNA or gDNA derived from T cells, B-cell-depleted T cells, or PBMCs. The samples were drawn from the first 160 participants of the ongoing ImmuneRACE study and from more than 1,000 subjects provided by 6 global collaborators. Sample metadata almost always included a de-identified subject ID, COVID-19 status, age in years and sex. The repertoires were made available in a free public database intended to serve as a resource for research on the immune response to SARS-CoV-2. Deeply sampled blood TCRbeta repertoires from subjects exposed to, actively infected with, or recovered from COVID-19 were included in the dataset. HLA class I and class II types, where available, came from metadata supplied by the sample provider rather than from assay-based typing. Study-wide conclusions, independent of this receptor: Clinical and demographic metadata were provided uncurated, with the amount varying by source and participant.

One collaborating source in Seattle enrolled patients during active infection and followed them longitudinally through the course of disease. The collaborating institutions used their own protocols to collect whole blood in K2EDTA tubes. For TCRbeta analysis, collaborator samples were shipped as frozen whole blood, as isolated PBMCs, or as DNA extracted from either sample type. TCRbeta CDR3 regions were amplified from genomic DNA by means of the immunoSEQ Assay, a bias-controlled multiplex PCR. The authors' pipeline ran thus. Nucleated cell counts per sample were estimated from amplification of reference gene primers within the assay. Sequence reads were collapsed and filtered to measure the absolute abundance of every unique TCRbeta CDR3 rearrangement. For each sample, productive Simpson clonality was calculated as the square root of Simpson's diversity index over productive rearrangements. The table comes from immuneACCESS by way of TCRdb, which keeps in-frame sequences with V and J called. Part of the clones is missing from these tables; in studies checked, under half for an unresolved V gene and the rest for unknown reasons. That table is the source of V, J and clone size, and D and trimming were worked out from the DNA. Within this sample are about 130,000 clones, with roughly 90% of them counted one time only. Less than 5.5% of the sample goes to the ten largest clones.

V is clipped by 6 bases and J by 1 base, and the sequence between their germline boundaries is 9 bases long. Including cysteine and phenylalanine, the CDR3 has 13 amino acids. The DNA shown is the 39-base CDR3, in frame from base 1. CDR1 and CDR2 (LNHDA, SQIVND) derive from the germline V gene (reference sequence). Details on this clone: Its antigen has not been determined. No much larger clone is present one base from it, and per-base qualities are unavailable.

The V and J genes are TRBV19 and TRBJ1-1; a tentative D call is TRBD1 (5 bases match). This sequence originates from a man aged 60-69 years with COVID-19, enrolled during active disease. The sample comprised peripheral blood. The CDR3 sequence is CASSPTGNTEAFF. The DNA sequence follows: TGTGCCAGTAGCCCTACAGGGAACACTGAAGCTTTCTTT.